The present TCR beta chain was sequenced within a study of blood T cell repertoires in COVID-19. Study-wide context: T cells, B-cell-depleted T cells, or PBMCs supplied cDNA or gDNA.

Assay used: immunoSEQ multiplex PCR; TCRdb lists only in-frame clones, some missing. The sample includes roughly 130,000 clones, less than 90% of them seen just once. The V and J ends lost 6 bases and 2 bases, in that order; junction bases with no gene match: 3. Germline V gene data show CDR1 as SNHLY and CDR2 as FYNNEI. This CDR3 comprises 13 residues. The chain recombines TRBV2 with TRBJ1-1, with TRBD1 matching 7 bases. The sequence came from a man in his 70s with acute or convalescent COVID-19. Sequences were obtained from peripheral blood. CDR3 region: CASRGQINTEAFF. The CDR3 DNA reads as TGTGCCAGCAGGGGACAGATAAACACTGAAGCTTTCTTT.